Following are 28 T cell receptor beta chains from one sample sequenced in a study of coeliac disease. The repertoire was sequenced with immunoSEQ multiplex PCR; TCRdb's copy has only in-frame clones and lacks some. The sample lists thousands of clones; over 55% were seen once. Specimen: lamina propria lymphocytes from the gut. The receptors here all came from an older woman with celiac disease.

A note on this clone: An end of the junction differs from the germline gene, which may be a read error. Here the CDR3 reads CASSLEGGPGGSGRMETQYF. The CDR3 coding sequence is TGTGCTAGCAGCTTAGAAGGGGGCCCCGGGGGTAGCGGGAGAATGGAGACCCAGTACTTC. The chain joins TRBV7-7 to TRBJ2-5; 9 bases fit TRBD2. Germline lookup yields CDR1 SSHAT and CDR2 FNYEAQ (reference sequence). The CDR3 totals 20 residues.

This sequence joins TRBV19 and TRBJ1-5; tentative D call: TRBD1 (5 bases). CDR3 length: 13 residues. Trimming took off 3 bases at V and 9 bases at J, with 12 bases between the two ends. From germline, CDR1 is LNHDA and CDR2 SQIVND (reference sequence). The CDR3 here is CASSIGGVPPQHF. CDR3 DNA sequence: TGTGCCAGTAGTATTGGAGGGGTTCCGCCCCAGCATTTT. Full variable domain (outside the CDR3, taken from reference TRBV19 and TRBJ1-5): DGGITQSPKYLFRKEGQNVTLSCEQNLNHDAMYWYRQDPGQGLRLIYYSQIVNDFQKGDIAEGYSVSREKKESFPLTVTSAQKNPTAFYLCASSIGGVPPQHFGDGTRLSIL.

This clone is a singleton in its sample. The CDR3 coding sequence is TGTGCCAGCAGCTTACAGGGCAATTCACCCCTCCACTTT. Translating gives CASSLQGNSPLHF. The rearrangement links TRBV7-2 to TRBJ1-6; tentative D call: TRBD1 (5 bases). Germline assignment: CDR1 SGHTA and CDR2 FQGNSA. CDR3 length: 13 amino acids. V was shortened by 2 bases and J by 7 bases, with 6 bases between the two germline ends.

The rearrangement uses TRBV11-2 and TRBJ1-1; 9 bases fit TRBD1. Germline V gives CDR1 SGHAT, CDR2 FQNNGV. The V gene end was trimmed by 4 bases and the J gene end by 4 bases; junction bases not matched to a gene: 4. This CDR3 has 14 amino acids. The DNA for the CDR3 is TGTGCCAGCAGCTCTTGGACAGGGGCCACTGAAGCTTTCTTT. Translated: CASSSWTGATEAFF.

The V gene is TRBV19, the J gene TRBJ1-1, with 9 bases lining up with TRBD1. This CDR3 has 16 amino acids. The V gene end was trimmed by 6 bases and the J gene end by 1 base; junction bases not matched to a gene: 9. Germline CDR1 and CDR2: LNHDA and SQIVND (reference sequence). In DNA, the CDR3 is TGTGCCAGTAGCCGAACGCCGGGACAGGGGAACACTGAAGCTTTCTTT. Its translation: CASSRTPGQGNTEAFF.

This clone has only one observation. This chain joins TRBV19 and TRBJ2-2; 13 bases fit TRBD2. The CDR3 runs 16 residues. CDR1 is LNHDA, CDR2 SQIVND, per germline (reference sequence). J lost 5 bases, V lost 2 bases, and 2 bases had no gene match. CDR3 nucleotides: TGTGCCAGTAGTATAAGGACTAGCGGGAGAACCGGGGAGCTGTTTTTT. Its translation: CASSIRTSGRTGELFF.

The rearrangement joins TRBV29-1 to TRBJ2-4; 9 bases fit TRBD1. The germline V gene has CDR1 SQVTM and CDR2 ANQGSEA. CDR3 length: 13 amino acids. V gave up 6 bases and J gave up 7 bases; unmatched junction bases: 7. The CDR3 here is CSVRQGGVNIQYF. DNA of the CDR3: TGCAGCGTCCGACAGGGGGGTGTGAACATTCAGTACTTC.

V is TRBV6-1 and J is TRBJ1-2, with unresolved D. Trimming took off 2 bases at V and 5 bases at J, with 9 bases between the two ends. In germline, CDR1 is MNHNS, CDR2 SASEGT. CDR3 length: 13 residues. The CDR3 loop is CASSEYLRYGYTF. DNA for the CDR3: TGTGCCAGCAGTGAATACCTGCGGTATGGCTACACCTTC.

The gene calls are TRBV5-1 and TRBJ2-1; 7 bases are a match to TRBD2. Trimming removed 3 bases from V and 6 bases from J; junction bases left unmatched: 9. From germline, CDR1 is SGHRS and CDR2 YFSETQ. The CDR3 covers 15 residues. The CDR3 coding sequence is TGCGCCAGCAGCTCGGGACTACGCGGGGCCAATGAGCAGTTCTTC. This codes for CASSSGLRGANEQFF.

Comments on this clone: A read error may account for a junction end that differs from germline. V and J are TRBV2 and TRBJ1-1, with D perhaps matching TRBD1 (5 bases). The CDR3 is 13 residues long. From germline, CDR1 is SNHLY and CDR2 FYNNEI. The chain's CDR3 is CAGSVRGNTEAFF. For the CDR3, the DNA is TGTGCCGGCAGTGTAAGGGGGAACACTGAAGCTTTCTTT.

This rearrangement joins TRBV20-1 to TRBJ1-1; possibly TRBD1 for D (6 bases). Trimming pared 6 bases from V and 1 base from J, leaving 6 bases between. CDR3 size: 11 residues. CDR1 and CDR2 (germline): DFQATT, SNEGSKA (reference sequence). The CDR3 DNA follows: TGCAGTGCGGGACAGAACACTGAAGCTTTCTTT. Its protein is CSAGQNTEAFF.

A remark on this clone: This sample includes further DNA sequences coding for the same CDR3. The rearrangement joins TRBV14 to TRBJ2-5, with unresolved D. Germline V CDR1 and CDR2: SGHDN, FVKESK. Trimming left V 4 bases short and J 7 bases short, with 7 bases between. CDR3 length: 11 residues. Here the CDR3 reads CASSPTGTQYF. The CDR3 DNA follows: TGTGCCAGCAGCCCGACGGGGACCCAGTACTTC.

The rearrangement joins TRBV28 to TRBJ1-4; the match to TRBD1 covers 7 bases. The CDR3 is 14 residues long. Trimming removed 5 bases from V and 7 bases from J; junction bases left unmatched: 7. The germline CDR1 and CDR2 sequences are MDHEN and SYDVKM. The DNA for the CDR3 is TGTGCCAGCAGTAACAGGGGTATGACTGAAAAACTGTTTTTT. Protein: CASSNRGMTEKLFF.

V usage is TRBV28 and J usage is TRBJ1-6; 7 bases match TRBD1. Germline trimming cut 5 bases from V and 9 bases from J; bases unmatched to any gene: 13. The CDR3 length is 16 residues. Germline CDR1 MDHEN, CDR2 SYDVKM. The CDR3 nucleotides are TGTGCCAGCAGTACCACAACAGGGGCCCGTGGTTCACCCCTCCACTTT. Protein: CASSTTTGARGSPLHF.

This chain connects TRBV7-6 to TRBJ2-3; possible D gene TRBD2, 5 bases. The germline V gene encodes CDR1 SGHVS and CDR2 FNYEAQ. The CDR3 extends over 14 amino acids. V lost 0 bases to trimming and J lost 2 bases, with 6 bases between them. For the CDR3, the DNA is TGTGCCAGCAGCTTAGCGGGAGTCACAGATACGCAGTATTTT. Protein: CASSLAGVTDTQYF. The full variable domain, rest sourced from reference TRBV7-6 and TRBJ2-3, is GAGVSQSPRYKVTKRGQDVALRCDPISGHVSLYWYRQALGQGPEFLTYFNYEAQQDKSGLPNDRFSAERPEGSISTLTIQRTEQRDSAMYRCASSLAGVTDTQYFGPGTRLTVL.

This clone was observed a few times. One end of the junction fails to match germline, which may point to a read error. This sequence joins TRBV5-5 and TRBJ1-1; D possibly corresponds to TRBD1 (6 bases). The length of the CDR3 is 14 residues. Looked up from germline, CDR1 is SGHKS and CDR2 is YYEKEE (reference sequence). CDR3 coding DNA: TGCGCCAGCAGCGCCCGGGACACCAGGAGTGAAGCTTTCTTT. Translation gives CASSARDTRSEAFF. Using reference TRBV5-5 and TRBJ1-1 for the parts outside the CDR3, the full variable domain is DAGVTQSPTHLIKTRGQQVTLRCSPISGHKSVSWYQQVLGQGPQFIFQYYEKEERGRGNFPDRFSARQFPNYSSELNVNALLLGDSALYLCASSARDTRSEAFFGQGTRLTVV.

The chain has TRBV5-1 and TRBJ2-2; TRBD2 aligns across 7 bases. CDR1 is SGHRS, CDR2 YFSETQ, per germline. After removal of 0 bases from V and 5 bases from J, the junction contained 13 bases not matched to a gene. The CDR3 consists of 18 residues. This CDR3 reads CASSLVRAGVGVTGELFF. CDR3 coding DNA: TGCGCCAGCAGCTTGGTCCGGGCGGGAGTAGGTGTTACCGGGGAGCTGTTTTTT. The full variable domain, with the rest looked up from reference TRBV5-1 and TRBJ2-2, is KAGVTQTPRYLIKTRGQQVTLSCSPISGHRSVSWYQQTPGQGLQFLFEYFSETQRNKGNFPGRFSGRQFSNSRSEMNVSTLELGDSALYLCASSLVRAGVGVTGELFFGEGSRLTVL.

The rearrangement uses TRBV28 and TRBJ2-2; tentative D call: TRBD2 (5 bases). The CDR3 totals 15 residues. V shed 3 bases and J shed 2 bases, with 10 bases lying between them. CDR1 is MDHEN and CDR2 is SYDVKM in the germline V gene. The CDR3 region is CASSFWTANTGELFF. DNA for the CDR3: TGTGCCAGCAGTTTTTGGACTGCCAACACCGGGGAGCTGTTTTTT.

The chain couples TRBV5-1 to TRBJ2-5, with TRBD2 matching 8 bases. Trimming cost V 5 bases and J 1 base; bases outside gene matches: 16. The CDR3 spans 18 residues. CDR1 is SGHRS, CDR2 YFSETQ, per germline. CDR3: CASRMGVAGSSVQETQYF. In DNA form, the CDR3 reads TGCGCCAGCAGAATGGGGGTAGCGGGGAGTTCGGTCCAAGAGACCCAGTACTTC.

The V call is TRBV19, the J call TRBJ2-7, with D tentatively TRBD1 (5 bases). The V gene's germline CDR1 is LNHDA and CDR2 SQIVND (reference sequence). V was shortened by 3 bases and J by 3 bases, with 15 bases between the two germline ends. The CDR3 covers 15 residues. The CDR3 region has the DNA TGTGCCAGTAGTATCTATACCGCAACAGGCTACGAGCAGTACTTC. Translated: CASSIYTATGYEQYF.

The CDR3, as DNA: TGCGCCAGCAGCACGCCAGGGGGCGAAAAACTGTTTTTT. Protein sequence: CASSTPGGEKLFF. The chain uses TRBV5-1 and TRBJ1-4, with TRBD1 identical over 8 bases. With V trimmed by 4 bases and J by 8 bases, 4 bases remained unmatched. CDR3 length equals 13 residues. Germline CDR1 and CDR2: SGHRS and YFSETQ.

The gene calls are TRBV14 and TRBJ1-3; D uncertain. CDR1 and CDR2 (germline): SGHDN, FVKESK. CDR3 size: 15 residues. V lost 0 bases and J lost 4, with 10 bases in between. The DNA of the CDR3 is TGTGCCAGCAGCCAAGACTTCACGGTCGGAAACACCATATATTTT. Residues: CASSQDFTVGNTIYF. The whole variable domain, remainder taken from reference TRBV14 and TRBJ1-3, is EAGVTQFPSHSVIEKGQTVTLRCDPISGHDNLYWYRRVMGKEIKFLLHFVKESKQDESGMPNNRFLAERTGGTYSTLKVQPAELEDSGVYFCASSQDFTVGNTIYFGEGSWLTVV.

The chain couples TRBV15 to TRBJ2-5; 7 nucleotides match TRBD1. In germline, CDR1 is LNHNV, CDR2 YYDKDF (reference sequence). The ends lost 4 bases at V and 5 bases at J; junction bases unmatched: 4. This CDR3 contains 13 residues. The CDR3 nucleotides read TGTGCCACCAGCAACGGACAGGCGGAGACCCAGTACTTC. This gives the protein CATSNGQAETQYF.

The rearrangement links TRBV7-9 to TRBJ1-1; the D is unclear. Looked up from germline, CDR1 is SEHNR and CDR2 is FQNEAQ (reference sequence). The CDR3 runs 14 residues. Trimming took 4 bases from V and 6 from J, leaving 15 bases between them. CDR3 sequence (DNA): TGTGCCAGCAGCTCCCCTCCCGTAATCCCTGAAGCTTTCTTT. It yields the protein CASSSPPVIPEAFF.

This chain connects TRBV9 to TRBJ2-1; TRBD2 matches at 13 bases. The CDR3 sequence is 16 residues long. CDR1 is SGDLS and CDR2 is YYNGEE in the germline V gene. Unmatched junction bases numbered 5, after V lost 2 bases and J lost 6 bases. The CDR3 here is CASSVGGLAGLNEQFF. CDR3 sequence (DNA): TGTGCCAGCAGCGTGGGGGGACTAGCGGGGCTCAATGAGCAGTTCTTC. The whole variable domain, remainder taken from reference TRBV9 and TRBJ2-1, is DSGVTQTPKHLITATGQRVTLRCSPRSGDLSVYWYQQSLDQGLQFLIQYYNGEERAKGNILERFSAQQFPDLHSELNLSSLELGDSALYFCASSVGGLAGLNEQFFGPGTRLTVL.

This chain links TRBV6-1 with TRBJ1-6; 9 nucleotides agree with TRBD1. The CDR3 is 13 residues long. The germline V gene encodes CDR1 MNHNS and CDR2 SASEGT. The ends lost 6 bases at V and 9 bases at J; junction bases unmatched: 3. The CDR3 DNA reads TGTGCCAGCAGCCGGGACAGGGCTTCACCCCTCCACTTT. This gives the protein CASSRDRASPLHF.

The chain employs TRBV7-9 and TRBJ2-1, with D unclear. Germline V gene data show CDR1 as SEHNR and CDR2 as FQNEAQ (reference sequence). The length of the CDR3 is 10 residues. The V end lost 6 bases, the J end lost 8 bases, and 5 bases lay between the germline ends. The CDR3 nucleotides are TGTGCCAGCAGTAGATATGAGCAGTTCTTC. It codes for CASSRYEQFF. Full variable domain (missing parts from reference TRBV7-9 and TRBJ2-1): DTGVSQNPRHKITKRGQNVTFRCDPISEHNRLYWYRQTLGQGPEFLTYFQNEAQLEKSRLLSDRFSAERPKGSFSTLEIQRTEQGDSAMYLCASSRYEQFFGPGTRLTVL.

This clone was counted between two and nine times. The V call is TRBV5-1, the J call TRBJ2-1, with D possibly matching TRBD1 (6 bases). Trimming removed 2 bases at V and 15 bases at J, with 18 bases between. This CDR3 has 13 amino acids. Germline CDR1 SGHRS, CDR2 YFSETQ. As DNA, the CDR3 is TGCGCCAGCAGCTTAGGGGGTCAGGAAAATCCGTTCTTC. It is translated as CASSLGGQENPFF.